These 31 T cell receptor beta chains were all obtained from the same sample, sequenced in a study of response to subunit inactivated influenza vaccine. Each CDR3 protein gets one entry after TCRdb re-called the RT-PCR reads with MiXCR. The table has over 800,000 distinct CDR3 sequences, 21% seen once; the top ten hold about 10%. Sequences were derived from PBMCs from blood, sampled roughly 5 days after vaccination. These receptors all stem from a man aged 45-65 years who received an inactivated influenza vaccine.

In this sample, this clonotype turned up a few times. The rearrangement joins TRBV20-1 to TRBJ2-5; the match to TRBD1 covers 9 bases. This CDR3 is built from 18 residues. Losses at the gene ends were 3 bases for V and 2 bases for J; bases not matched to a gene: 16. The germline CDR1 and CDR2 sequences are DFQATT and SNEGSKA (reference sequence). CDR3 nucleotides: TGCAGTGCTAGGTTGACAGGGGGAAGGAACTGGGTGCAAGAGACCCAGTACTTC. Its protein is CSARLTGGRNWVQETQYF.

This clonotype appeared a few times. The chain recombines TRBV20-1 with TRBJ2-1; a weak D match, TRBD2 (6 bases). Germline CDR1 DFQATT, CDR2 SNEGSKA (reference sequence). The V end was cut by 3 bases, the J end by 7 bases, with 19 bases between. This CDR3 comprises 15 residues. CDR3 sequence reads: CSARGLDGSGNEQFF. The CDR3 DNA reads TGCAGTGCTAGGGGGTTGGACGGGAGTGGGAATGAGCAGTTCTTC.

This clonotype was counted a few times. The CDR3 coding sequence is TGTGCCATCAGTGATGATGCCGGGAGGGGGTCCTACGAGCAGTACTTC. This codes for CAISDDAGRGSYEQYF. The chain uses TRBV10-3 and TRBJ2-7; 8 bases are a match to TRBD2. After removal of 3 bases from V and 1 base from J, the junction contained 8 bases not matched to a gene. The CDR3 has 16 residues. CDR1 is ENHRY, CDR2 SYGVKD, per germline.

The chain combines TRBV28 with TRBJ1-5; no definite D call. From germline, CDR1 is MDHEN and CDR2 SYDVKM. The length of the CDR3 is 14 residues. V lost 6 bases and J 0 bases, leaving 9 bases between the germline ends. CDR3 DNA sequence: TGTGCCAGCAGCACCTCGTATAGCAATCAGCCCCAGCATTTT. It yields the protein CASSTSYSNQPQHF.

The chain recombines TRBV19 with TRBJ2-7; D perhaps matches TRBD1 (6 bases). Germline values: CDR1 LNHDA, CDR2 SQIVND (reference sequence). V lost 10 bases and J lost 2, with 21 bases in between. The CDR3 is 15 residues long. The CDR3 DNA sequence: TGTGCCACCGCACCCTCTGGGACACCTCCCTACGAGCAGTACTTC. It translates to CATAPSGTPPYEQYF.

This sequence joins TRBV6-5 and TRBJ1-5; the D is unclear. Germline V gene lookup returns CDR1 MNHEY and CDR2 SVGAGI. There are 15 residues in the CDR3. V dropped 0 bases and J dropped 3 bases, with 9 bases sitting between them. The CDR3, as DNA: TGTGCCAGCAGTTACTCCGGCACCGACAATCAGCCCCAGCATTTT. It encodes CASSYSGTDNQPQHF.

This clonotype was seen more than once but under ten times. The J gene is TRBJ1-3, the V gene TRBV20-1; D not certain. V was trimmed by 6 bases and J by 0 bases, leaving 15 bases between them. Germline V CDR1 and CDR2: DFQATT, SNEGSKA (reference sequence). The CDR3 has 15 residues. CDR3 sequence (DNA): TGCAGTGCGAGCCCTTACGGCCGCTCTGGAAACACCATATATTTT. Protein: CSASPYGRSGNTIYF.

This clonotype was seen only a few times. This rearrangement joins TRBV12-3 or TRBV12-4 to TRBJ1-1; D remains ambiguous. Trimming left V 5 bases short and J 0 bases short, with 13 bases between. This CDR3 spans 15 amino acids. CDR3 region: CASSPILGLNTEAFF. The DNA of the CDR3 is TGTGCCAGCAGTCCCATCTTGGGGTTGAACACTGAAGCTTTCTTT.

The V gene is TRBV2, the J gene TRBJ2-6; tentative D call: TRBD2 (6 bases). Per the germline V gene, CDR1 is SNHLY and CDR2 is FYNNEI. This CDR3 spans 14 amino acids. The V gene lost 6 bases and the J gene lost 0 bases, with 6 bases spanning the gap. The CDR3 sequence is CASRGLSGANVLTF. The CDR3 bases are TGTGCCAGCAGGGGACTCTCTGGGGCCAACGTCCTGACTTTC.

This clonotype appeared a single time. V usage is TRBV11-2 and J usage is TRBJ2-3; 7 bases map to TRBD2. CDR3 length: 16 residues. The trim removed 1 base at V and 2 bases at J, leaving 6 bases unmatched. Germline-derived CDR1 and CDR2 are SGHAT and FQNNGV. Here the CDR3 reads CASSLGTRGDTDTQYF. As DNA, the CDR3 is TGTGCCAGCAGCTTAGGGACTAGGGGAGACACAGATACGCAGTATTTT.

The sample holds many counts of this clonotype. The V and J genes are TRBV25-1 and TRBJ2-5; 7 nucleotides line up with TRBD2. Germline CDR1 MGHDK, CDR2 SYGVNS. Trimming cost V 6 bases and J 4 bases; bases outside gene matches: 11. The CDR3 spans 15 residues. CDR3 nucleotide sequence: TGTGCCAGCAGGGGGGGGATGGGGTCCCGAGAGACCCAGTACTTC. The encoded protein is CASRGGMGSRETQYF.

The chain combines TRBV4-3 with TRBJ2-4; 8 bases map to TRBD1. The junction had 6 bases not matched to a gene; V was cut back by 0 bases and J by 8 bases. The CDR3 is 15 residues long. Germline V gene data show CDR1 as LGHNA and CDR2 as YSLEER. CDR3 amino acids: CASSQDRTGWDIQYF. The CDR3 DNA follows: TGCGCCAGCAGCCAAGATCGGACAGGGTGGGACATTCAGTACTTC.

The V call is TRBV12-3 or TRBV12-4, the J call TRBJ2-2; D is unclear. V lost 6 bases and J 4 bases, leaving 9 bases between the germline ends. The CDR3 length is 13 residues. CDR3 sequence: CASSSVGTGELFF. The CDR3 region has the DNA TGTGCCAGCAGCAGCGTTGGCACCGGGGAGCTGTTTTTT.

This clonotype came up a few times. V gene TRBV5-6 combines with J gene TRBJ2-2; a weak D match, TRBD2 (6 bases). Trimming cost V 3 bases and J 5 bases, with 14 bases left between them. The CDR3 totals 15 residues. The germline gives CDR1 SGHDT, CDR2 YYEEEE. The chain's CDR3 is CASSYYRAGTGELFF. The CDR3 DNA reads as TGTGCCAGCAGCTATTACCGGGCGGGGACCGGGGAGCTGTTTTTT.

The chain uses TRBV20-1 and TRBJ2-4; a possible D gene is TRBD1 (5 bases). This CDR3 has 15 amino acids. V shed 3 bases and J shed 6 bases, with 18 bases lying between them. Germline V gives CDR1 DFQATT, CDR2 SNEGSKA (reference sequence). The CDR3 protein is CSASYSSRGGNIQYF. The CDR3 DNA is TGCAGTGCTAGCTACTCTTCAAGGGGTGGAAACATTCAGTACTTC.

The V call is TRBV28, the J call TRBJ2-1, with a weak D call TRBD1 (6 bases). Germline V gene lookup returns CDR1 MDHEN and CDR2 SYDVKM. V lost 4 bases and J lost 7, with 14 bases in between. The length of the CDR3 is 14 residues. CDR3 DNA sequence: TGTGCCAGCAGTTGGAGCGGTCAGGGGAATGAGCAGTTCTTC. Its protein is CASSWSGQGNEQFF. Variable domain in full (rest from reference TRBV28 and TRBJ2-1): DVKVTQSSRYLVKRTGEKVFLECVQDMDHENMFWYRQDPGLGLRLIYFSYDVKMKEKGDIPEGYSVSREKKERFSLILESASTNQTSMYLCASSWSGQGNEQFFGPGTRLTVL.

This clonotype has a handful of counts. The rearrangement links TRBV5-1 to TRBJ2-2, with 8 bases identical to TRBD2. Germline CDR1 and CDR2: SGHRS and YFSETQ. The CDR3 loop spans 15 amino acids. J gave up 1 base and V 4 bases, and 3 bases lay outside the gene matches. In nucleotides, the CDR3 is TGCGCCAGCAGCCGAGCGGGGGAGAACACCGGGGAGCTGTTTTTT. Translated, it gives CASSRAGENTGELFF.

Ten or more counts support this clonotype. At one of its ends the junction is not consistent with the germline gene, which may arise from a read error. This rearrangement joins TRBV12-3 or TRBV12-4 to TRBJ2-1; D perhaps matches TRBD1 (5 bases). The length of the CDR3 is 12 residues. The CDR3 nucleotides are TGCGCCAGCAGCTTCCAGGGAAATGAGCAGTTCTTC. Translated: CASSFQGNEQFF.

The chain couples TRBV4-3 to TRBJ2-3, with a tentative D call TRBD1 (6 bases). Deletions cut 0 bases from V and 1 base from J, with 8 bases between. CDR1 is LGHNA and CDR2 is YSLEER in the germline V gene. The CDR3 is 15 amino acids. CDR3 bases: TGCGCCAGCAGCCAAGACCGACAGGGCACAGATACGCAGTATTTT. Translated, it gives CASSQDRQGTDTQYF.

The rearrangement links TRBV28 to TRBJ2-2; D possibly corresponds to TRBD2 (5 bases). The germline V gene has CDR1 MDHEN and CDR2 SYDVKM. Trimming cost V 6 bases and J 5 bases, with 13 bases left between them. The CDR3 is 14 residues long. CDR3 region: CASRRTSWTGELFF. The CDR3 DNA sequence: TGTGCCAGCAGGAGGACTTCCTGGACCGGGGAGCTGTTTTTT.

This clonotype was observed a few times. The chain links TRBV24-1 to TRBJ2-1; perhaps TRBD1 as D (9 bases). V lost 1 base and J 4 bases, leaving 16 bases between the germline ends. Germline V lookup: CDR1 KGHDR, CDR2 SFDVKD. The CDR3 length is 17 residues. CDR3 protein: CATSDFREGQGYNEQFF. The CDR3 nucleotides read TGTGCCACCAGTGATTTTCGGGAGGGACAGGGTTACAATGAGCAGTTCTTC.

J is TRBJ2-3 and V is TRBV6-1; D is unclear. V lost 5 bases and J 3 bases, leaving 18 bases between the germline ends. Per germline, CDR1 MNHNS and CDR2 SASEGT. The CDR3 consists of 16 residues. Here the CDR3 reads CASSQWVGSSTDTQYF. CDR3 sequence (DNA): TGTGCCAGCAGTCAGTGGGTGGGTAGTTCGACAGATACGCAGTATTTT.

A few counts support this clonotype. The chain couples TRBV5-1 to TRBJ2-2, with 10 bases aligning to TRBD2. Germline V CDR1 and CDR2: SGHRS, YFSETQ. The ends lost 4 bases at V and 5 bases at J; junction bases unmatched: 5. The CDR3 length is 15 residues. The CDR3 DNA is TGCGCCAGCAGCGCAGAACTAGCGGGGACCGGGGAGCTGTTTTTT. Protein product: CASSAELAGTGELFF. Filled out from reference TRBV5-1 and TRBJ2-2, the complete variable domain reads KAGVTQTPRYLIKTRGQQVTLSCSPISGHRSVSWYQQTPGQGLQFLFEYFSETQRNKGNFPGRFSGRQFSNSRSEMNVSTLELGDSALYLCASSAELAGTGELFFGEGSRLTVL.

The chain employs TRBV5-6 and TRBJ2-1, with a tentative D call TRBD1 (5 bases). The germline CDR1 and CDR2 sequences are SGHDT and YYEEEE. Trimming took off 6 bases at V and 7 bases at J, with 14 bases between the two ends. The CDR3 loop spans 13 amino acids. The CDR3 region is CASTQGERNEQFF. DNA for the CDR3: TGTGCCAGCACTCAGGGCGAAAGGAATGAGCAGTTCTTC.

J is TRBJ1-3 and V is TRBV5-1; D is unresolved. CDR1 and CDR2 (germline): SGHRS, YFSETQ. Trimming left V 4 bases short and J 0 bases short, with 2 bases between. CDR3 size: 12 residues. CDR3 DNA sequence: TGCGCCAGCAGCGACTCTGGAAACACCATATATTTT. It encodes CASSDSGNTIYF.

This clonotype appeared many times. V gene TRBV18 combines with J gene TRBJ2-4, with D possibly called TRBD1 or TRBD2 (5 bases each). From germline, CDR1 is KGHSH and CDR2 LQKENI. The CDR3 is made up of 16 amino acids. V was clipped by 2 bases and J by 5 bases, with 16 bases between them. CDR3 sequence reads: CASSPRSSLGENIQYF. The CDR3 region has the DNA TGTGCCAGCTCACCAAGGTCGTCTCTGGGGGAAAACATTCAGTACTTC.

The J gene is TRBJ2-1, the V gene TRBV5-4; D is possibly TRBD1 or TRBD2 (5 bases each). V dropped 6 bases and J dropped 6 bases, with 16 bases sitting between them. The germline V gene encodes CDR1 SGHNT and CDR2 YYREEE (reference sequence). CDR3 length: 14 amino acids. The chain's CDR3 is CASTRSGRSNEQFF. DNA for the CDR3: TGTGCCAGCACCCGATCGGGGCGGAGCAATGAGCAGTTCTTC.

This clonotype was observed a few times. This rearrangement joins TRBV15 to TRBJ2-5; D not certain. The CDR3 has 15 residues. The V gene lost 0 bases and the J gene lost 5 bases, with 13 bases spanning the gap. Germline V gene sequence: CDR1 LNHNV, CDR2 YYDKDF (reference sequence). The CDR3 DNA sequence: TGTGCCACCAGCAGAGATAAACAACAATACGAGACCCAGTACTTC. Translated, it gives CATSRDKQQYETQYF.

DNA of the CDR3: TGCGCCAGCAGCCGGGGGAGCGGACCATACAATGAGCAGTTCTTC. It translates to CASSRGSGPYNEQFF. This rearrangement joins TRBV4-3 to TRBJ2-1, with D perhaps assigned TRBD1 or TRBD2 (5 bases each). The CDR3 covers 15 residues. V shed 4 bases and J shed 4 bases, with 14 bases lying between them. The germline gives CDR1 LGHNA, CDR2 YSLEER.

This clonotype appeared many times. The chain has TRBV29-1 and TRBJ2-1; 10 nucleotides line up with TRBD2. V dropped 2 bases and J dropped 0; count of bases not matched to a gene: 10. CDR3 length: 18 residues. The germline V gene encodes CDR1 SQVTM and CDR2 ANQGSEA. The CDR3 sequence: CSVEIGTSVGSSYNEQFF. Here the CDR3 DNA reads TGCAGCGTTGAAATAGGGACTAGCGTGGGGAGCTCCTACAATGAGCAGTTCTTC.

This chain links TRBV20-1 with TRBJ2-4; 8 bases agree with TRBD2. V was clipped by 6 bases and J by 0 bases; unmatched bases: 7. The CDR3 is 15 residues long. Germline V lookup: CDR1 DFQATT, CDR2 SNEGSKA (reference sequence). This CDR3 is CSAKTSGIAKNIQYF. CDR3 in DNA: TGCAGTGCCAAAACTAGCGGAATAGCCAAAAACATTCAGTACTTC.